The present T cell receptor beta chain was sequenced within a study of identical twins. Study-wide results and caveats: Researchers reported excess low generation probability among twin-shared out-of-frame alpha sequences. Whereas memory repertoires showed no such difference, abundant cord blood beta clonotypes carried fewer insertions.

TCRdb fed the 5' RACE reads into MiXCR, producing one record per CDR3 protein. The data hold about 530,000 distinct CDR3 sequences, with about a fifth observed a single time. About this clonotype: Its antigen is still unknown.

The germline V and J ends were trimmed by 1 base and 0 bases, with 10 bases remaining between them. The CDR3 has 16 amino acids. Germline lookup yields CDR1 SGHVS and CDR2 FQNEAQ. The same data also contributed to another study, on yellow fever vaccine responses in identical twins.

This sequence joins TRBV7-8 and TRBJ1-3; maybe TRBD1 (6 bases). The sequence was collected from a woman younger than 35 in good health. Sequenced material: CD4+ T cells sorted from blood. CDR3 in amino acids: CASSLGTANSGNTIYF. In DNA, the CDR3 is TGTGCCAGCAGCTTAGGGACAGCGAACTCTGGAAACACCATATATTTT.